The 20 T cell receptor beta chains reported below all come from one sample, sequenced in a study of memory CD8 T cells in hepatitis C reinfection. Sequencing was performed with immunoSEQ multiplex PCR; in TCRdb, only in-frame clones are kept and a portion is missing. The table shows approximately 46,000 clones, with 89% occurring only once. Documented time point: late/post reinfection, 12 to 24 weeks after detection. Sorted cells were sequenced directly ex vivo without any in vitro expansion. Sequenced: naive CD8+ T cells sorted from blood. The receptors were gathered from a man aged 18-30 years with hepatitis C virus infection.

CDR3 sequence reads: CASSLLDRAVYNEQFF. CDR3 coding DNA: TGCGCCAGCAGCTTGTTAGACAGGGCGGTCTACAATGAGCAGTTCTTC. J is TRBJ2-1 and V is TRBV5-1, with 7 nucleotides matching TRBD1. This CDR3 has 16 residues. The ends lost 1 base at V and 3 bases at J; junction bases unmatched: 7. Germline-derived CDR1 and CDR2 are SGHRS and YFSETQ.

The chain joins TRBV4-3 to TRBJ2-2; 10 nucleotides line up with TRBD2. The CDR3 extends over 17 amino acids. The germline gives CDR1 LGHNA, CDR2 YSLEER. The junction had 7 bases not matched to a gene; V was cut back by 6 bases and J by 0 bases. The CDR3 here is CASRQRGGPANTGELFF. The CDR3 DNA sequence: TGCGCCAGCAGGCAGCGGGGGGGCCCGGCGAACACCGGGGAGCTGTTTTTT.

This rearrangement joins TRBV4-1 to TRBJ2-7; D not certain. This CDR3 has 12 amino acids. Per germline, CDR1 MGHRA and CDR2 YSYEKL. V was clipped by 1 base and J by 5 bases, with 6 bases between them. The CDR3 coding sequence is TGCGCCAGCAGCCAAGCCTACGACGAGCAGTACTTC. Its protein product is CASSQAYDEQYF.

V is TRBV2 and J is TRBJ2-3; 9 nucleotides align to TRBD2. V shed 8 bases and J 2 bases; nucleotides not matched to a gene: 8. Per the germline V gene, CDR1 is SNHLY and CDR2 is FYNNEI. The CDR3 loop spans 15 amino acids. CDR3 sequence: CASSGPSGNTDTQYF. The CDR3 DNA is TGTGCCAGCTCGGGTCCTAGCGGGAACACAGATACGCAGTATTTT.

The chain links TRBV7-9 to TRBJ2-5, with TRBD1 matching over 8 bases. The CDR3 is 14 amino acids. CDR1 and CDR2 from the germline V gene are SEHNR and FQNEAQ (reference sequence). The V segment lost 5 bases and the J segment 3 bases; nucleotides outside the gene matches: 5. The CDR3 loop reads CASSRQGSKETQYF. CDR3 DNA sequence: TGTGCCAGCAGCCGACAGGGGTCCAAAGAGACCCAGTACTTC.

The chain employs TRBV6-1 and TRBJ1-5; 7 bases fit TRBD1. V was pared by 3 bases and J by 7 bases, with 9 bases of the junction left unmatched. This CDR3 is 15 amino acids long. In germline, CDR1 is MNHNS, CDR2 SASEGT. The CDR3 DNA reads TGTGCCAGCAGTGAGGTCAGGGGGTCAGGGCAGCCCCAGCATTTT. This encodes CASSEVRGSGQPQHF.

The gene calls are TRBV9 and TRBJ1-4; D not resolved. Trimming pared 0 bases from V and 0 bases from J, leaving 6 bases between. Germline lookup yields CDR1 SGDLS and CDR2 YYNGEE. The CDR3 is made up of 15 amino acids. The CDR3 bases are TGTGCCAGCAGCGTAGGCGTGGCAACTAATGAAAAACTGTTTTTT. This sequence encodes CASSVGVATNEKLFF.

This rearrangement joins TRBV4-1 to TRBJ1-2, with D uncertain. Trimming removed 4 bases at V and 1 base at J, with 16 bases between. The CDR3 length is 16 residues. Looked up from germline, CDR1 is MGHRA and CDR2 is YSYEKL. CDR3 nucleotides: TGCGCCAGCAGCCCCGTTACACTACCCTTTAACTATGGCTACACCTTC. Protein sequence: CASSPVTLPFNYGYTF.

The rearrangement links TRBV19 to TRBJ2-7; D unclear. CDR1 and CDR2 (germline): LNHDA, SQIVND (reference sequence). Trimming stripped 2 bases from V and 1 base from J, with 9 bases between. There are 14 residues in the CDR3. CDR3 sequence reads: CASSIYPGSYEQYV. CDR3 coding DNA: TGTGCCAGTAGTATATACCCAGGTTCCTACGAGCAGTACGTC.

V usage is TRBV28 and J usage is TRBJ2-7, with 8 positions matching TRBD2. Germline CDR1 reads MDHEN; CDR2 reads SYDVKM. Trimming cost V 2 bases and J 6 bases; bases outside gene matches: 6. CDR3 length equals 14 residues. The CDR3 DNA reads as TGTGCCAGCAGTTTACTCAGCGGGAGACCCGAGCAGTACTTC. It yields the protein CASSLLSGRPEQYF.

The rearrangement joins TRBV6-5 to TRBJ1-4, with D possibly being TRBD1 (5 bases). This CDR3 is 14 amino acids long. CDR1 is MNHEY and CDR2 is SVGAGI in the germline V gene. V lost 5 bases to trimming and J lost 8 bases, with 15 bases between them. The DNA for the CDR3 is TGTGCCAGCAGTCGGACCCCGGGGGAGGAAAAACTGTTTTTT. This gives the protein CASSRTPGEEKLFF.

A few counts support this clone. This chain joins TRBV10-3 and TRBJ1-1; D is unresolved. Germline V gene sequence: CDR1 ENHRY, CDR2 SYGVKD. The germline V and J ends were trimmed by 4 bases and 5 bases, with 11 bases remaining between them. CDR3 size: 13 residues. CDR3 sequence: CAISVGAETEAFF. The CDR3 DNA sequence: TGTGCCATCAGTGTGGGCGCCGAGACTGAAGCTTTCTTT.

CDR3 sequence reads: CASSQTGGTEAFF. DNA for the CDR3: TGTGCCAGCAGCCAAACGGGGGGGACTGAAGCTTTCTTT. The chain uses TRBV9 and TRBJ1-1, with D perhaps matching TRBD1 (5 bases). The CDR3 is made up of 13 amino acids. Germline assignment: CDR1 SGDLS and CDR2 YYNGEE. V was cut by 4 bases and J by 5 bases, with 12 bases left in between.

This chain links TRBV6-5 with TRBJ2-1; maybe TRBD1 (5 bases). This CDR3 comprises 15 residues. Germline V gene data show CDR1 as MNHEY and CDR2 as SVGAGI. Deletions cut 0 bases from V and 11 bases from J, with 17 bases between. The CDR3 nucleotides are TGTGCCAGCAGTTACTCAATAGGGGTACGTGGACAGCAGTTCTTC. The encoded protein is CASSYSIGVRGQQFF.

The chain is built from TRBV5-5 and TRBJ1-4, with 9 bases identical to TRBD1. Per the germline V gene, CDR1 is SGHKS and CDR2 is YYEKEE (reference sequence). The V and J ends lost 3 bases and 4 bases, in that order; junction bases with no gene match: 4. The CDR3 covers 15 residues. The CDR3 bases are TGTGCCAGCAGCTCGCGGGGACAGGGTAATGAAAAACTGTTTTTT. This encodes CASSSRGQGNEKLFF. Using reference TRBV5-5 and TRBJ1-4 for the parts outside the CDR3, the full variable domain is DAGVTQSPTHLIKTRGQQVTLRCSPISGHKSVSWYQQVLGQGPQFIFQYYEKEERGRGNFPDRFSARQFPNYSSELNVNALLLGDSALYLCASSSRGQGNEKLFFGSGTQLSVL.

The chain joins TRBV27 to TRBJ1-1; the match to TRBD1 covers 7 bases. The length of the CDR3 is 15 residues. CDR1 is MNHEY, CDR2 SMNVEV, per germline (reference sequence). Unmatched junction bases numbered 6, after V lost 5 bases and J lost 0 bases. As DNA, the CDR3 is TGTGCCAGCAGTGCCTACAGGGGAGTGAACACTGAAGCTTTCTTT. It specifies CASSAYRGVNTEAFF.

The chain joins TRBV7-9 to TRBJ1-4; TRBD1 matches at 9 bases. CDR3 size: 15 residues. V shed 5 bases and J 8 bases; nucleotides not matched to a gene: 9. Germline V gene sequence: CDR1 SEHNR, CDR2 FQNEAQ (reference sequence). CDR3 sequence reads: CASSLNRGRTEKLFF. DNA of the CDR3: TGTGCCAGCAGCCTAAACAGGGGGCGAACCGAAAAACTGTTTTTT. Full variable domain (outside the CDR3, taken from reference TRBV7-9 and TRBJ1-4): DTGVSQNPRHKITKRGQNVTFRCDPISEHNRLYWYRQTLGQGPEFLTYFQNEAQLEKSRLLSDRFSAERPKGSFSTLEIQRTEQGDSAMYLCASSLNRGRTEKLFFGSGTQLSVL.

The rearrangement links TRBV7-2 to TRBJ2-2; 10 positions match TRBD2. J was trimmed by 4 bases and V by 3 bases; bases with no gene match: 8. Germline lookup yields CDR1 SGHTA and CDR2 FQGNSA. The CDR3 totals 17 residues. CDR3 sequence reads: CASSFSGTSDLTGELFF. The DNA of the CDR3 is TGTGCCAGCAGCTTTTCCGGGACTAGCGACCTCACCGGGGAGCTGTTTTTT.

The chain has TRBV6-4 and TRBJ2-2, with TRBD1 matching over 9 bases. Germline V lookup: CDR1 MRHNA, CDR2 SNTAGT. This CDR3 is 16 amino acids long. Losses at the gene ends were 5 bases for V and 1 base for J; bases not matched to a gene: 5. CDR3: CASSQTGGVNTGELFF. CDR3 nucleotides: TGTGCCAGCAGTCAGACAGGGGGTGTGAACACCGGGGAGCTGTTTTTT.

J is TRBJ2-2 and V is TRBV11-2; D is ambiguous. Germline V lookup: CDR1 SGHAT, CDR2 FQNNGV. CDR3 length: 15 amino acids. V was cut by 3 bases and J by 4 bases, with 12 bases left in between. This CDR3 reads CASSLTQRGTGELFF. The CDR3 DNA follows: TGTGCCAGCAGCTTGACCCAGCGCGGCACCGGGGAGCTGTTTTTT.